The present T cell receptor (beta chain) was sequenced within a study of shared clonotypes between healthy human individuals (dated by TCRdb to the early 2020s). Study-level background: Two women and a few men aged 18 to 49 years were included in the cohort. Different laboratories and diverse techniques were used to prepare libraries and sequence TCR repertoires, to increase sequencing depth and limit assay-specific biases. The study deeply sequenced blood TCR repertoires of roughly five healthy adults to estimate repertoire size and the extent of clonotype sharing between individuals. Leukapheresis yielded between about 0.94 and 8.9 billion PBMCs per donor. For each donor, three plates each were used for CD4 naive and CD4 memory, two plates were used for CD8 naive, and one plate was used for CD8 memory.

Paper-wide results and their limitations: Higher generation probabilities were observed for clonotypes shared by all four sorted-subset donors than for non-shared clonotypes. Naive subsets generally had larger estimated clonotype richness than memory subsets. Sampling was limited to blood, and TCR repertoires in tissue likely differ from TCR repertoires in blood. The genetic and exposure-history diversity represented was limited by the small number of donors. Even with the large sequencing depth, rarefaction of the sorted-subset datasets indicated that sequencing was incomplete. Pairwise subsampling indicated that sequencing depth was expected to affect the degree of clonotype sharing among donors. When a few donors were compared, the shared fraction of clonotypes was roughly 5% for naive CD4, about 4% for naive CD8, more than 2% for memory CD4, and approximately 0.4% for memory CD8.

According to the germline V gene, CDR1 reads LGHNA and CDR2 reads YNFKEQ. V gives up 1 base and J gives up 7 bases, and the segment between their germline ends measures 7 bases. Spanning cysteine to phenylalanine, the CDR3 consists of 12 amino acids. The retained sequence is limited to the CDR3, 36 bases, with the frame set at the first base. For the CD8 naive samples, CD45RO-negative cells were positively selected for CCR7, yielding a CD45RA+CCR7+ population from which TemRA cells were excluded. Donors were healthy HIV-negative adults with no recently reported acute infections or vaccinations. All donors were Caucasian adults living in Nashville, Tennessee, USA. Blood was collected by leukapheresis, and PBMCs were isolated by Ficoll-Histopaque density gradient centrifugation and then cryopreserved in liquid nitrogen vapor phase. Analytical flow cytometry was used to check the purity and quantity of each magnetically sorted T cell population. Genomic DNA was isolated from every sorted fraction and measured by UV absorbance on a Nanodrop 2000c.

As to this clone: Its antigen remains unidentified. Qualities for individual bases were not recorded, and no much larger clone is one base off.

Using the deep immunoSEQ assay, TCR CDR3 regions were amplified from genomic DNA by multiplex PCR. Genomic DNA extracted from each cell subset was distributed evenly over all wells of several immunoSEQ 96-well plates, and each plate served as one replicate. For sorted subsets, 150 to 250 ng genomic DNA, equal to about 30,000 T cell genomes, was loaded into each replicate PCR. The purified libraries were quantified using a Qubit 3.0 fluorometer, sized with a Bioanalyzer 2100, and then quantified again using the KAPA Library Quantification kit. A separate single-read 150-cycle Illumina NextSeq 550 flow cell was used to sequence each immunoSEQ 96-well plate. Under the source paper's analysis protocol: Because only junctional sequences without quality scores were contained in the immunoSEQ output, filtering matching that applied to full-length reads could not be performed. Sequences were annotated with PyIR, a Python wrapper for IgBLAST v1.9, and V/J genes and CDR3 were assigned using IMGT germline references. Any read was removed if the V/J assignment was weak (E-value above 1e-6), the CDR3 was missing, or the read contained stop codons, out-of-frame junctions, or ambiguous translated residues. A V3J clonotype was defined by an identical inferred V gene, J gene, and CDR3 amino acid sequence. Percentage overlap between repertoires was computed as shared unique clonotypes divided by the size of the smaller repertoire. Repertoire richness was assessed with RTK rarefaction, the Chao1 estimator, and Recon v2.1 estimates of unobserved clonotypes. Generation probabilities for all TCRbeta clonotypes obtained by the gDNA method from a handful of donors were computed using OLGA. Not all clones reach the TCRdb copy of this immuneACCESS table, which keeps in-frame sequences only. Checked studies attribute under half of the gap to unresolved V genes and leave the rest unexplained. That table furnishes V, J and clone size, whereas the DNA furnished D and trimming. Across this sample there are about 2.1 million clones, with around 93% seen only once. The ten largest clones represent around 1.8% of the sample.

Recombination linked TRBV4-2 to TRBJ1-1; TRBD1 is perhaps the D gene, given 5 matching bases. This clonotype was obtained from a man aged 18-30 years in good health. Some clones in this sample may be carry-over from other donors' samples. The specimen was naive CD8+ T cells from PBMCs. According to the study, the label for this sample's cell subset or site signals: CD45RA+CCR7+. The DNA is as follows: TGTGCCAGCAGCCAAGCAGGGCTTGAAGCTTTCTTT. Its translation reads: CASSQAGLEAFF.